One and the same sample provided the 22 T cell receptor beta chains below, sequenced in a study of blood T cell repertoires in COVID-19 (dated by TCRdb to 2019 to 2021). The library was made by the immunoSEQ multiplex PCR assay. The table was pulled from immuneACCESS by TCRdb, which kept in-frame rearrangements only. Such tables lose some clones; where checked, under half of the loss comes from unresolved V genes, and the rest has no known cause. The sample table holds 100,000 or so clones, of which around 90% were seen once. 4.5% to 6% of the sample is held by the ten biggest clonotypes. Material for sequencing was peripheral blood. The receptors come from a man aged 70-80 years with acute or convalescent COVID-19.

This clone is a singleton in its sample. The V gene is TRBV7-8, the J gene TRBJ2-5; 9 nucleotides align to TRBD2. With 3 bases clipped from V and 1 base from J, the junction kept 0 bases outside the gene matches. CDR1 is SGHVS and CDR2 is FQNEAQ in the germline V gene. The CDR3 length is 14 residues. The CDR3 DNA is TGTGCCAGCAGCTTTAGCGGGGGCCAAGAGACCCAGTACTTC. Protein sequence: CASSFSGGQETQYF.

This rearrangement joins TRBV5-1 to TRBJ2-1; D might be TRBD1 (5 bases). Germline assignment: CDR1 SGHRS and CDR2 YFSETQ. V was clipped by 9 bases and J by 6 bases, with 25 bases between them. The CDR3 sequence is 16 residues long. The CDR3 spells CAIPLQVPLGVNEQFF. Here the CDR3 DNA reads TGCGCCATTCCCCTTCAGGTCCCCCTAGGGGTCAATGAGCAGTTCTTC.

This chain uses TRBV11-2 with TRBJ2-5, with 9 bases fitting TRBD2. Germline CDR1 reads SGHAT; CDR2 reads FQNNGV. The V gene end was trimmed by 2 bases and the J gene end by 5 bases; junction bases not matched to a gene: 3. CDR3 size: 14 residues. CDR3 sequence (DNA): TGTGCCAGCAGCTTACGGCGGGGGGGGGAGACCCAGTACTTC. Translated: CASSLRRGGETQYF.

J is TRBJ2-1 and V is TRBV25-1; 13 positions match TRBD2. Per the germline V gene, CDR1 is MGHDK and CDR2 is SYGVNS. CDR3 length equals 15 residues. Losses at the gene ends were 7 bases for V and 4 bases for J; bases not matched to a gene: 4. CDR3 sequence (DNA): TGTGCCAGCAAGCCGACTAGCGGGAGGTACAATGAGCAGTTCTTC. This sequence encodes CASKPTSGRYNEQFF.

Points on this clone: Distinct nucleotide sequences in the sample also encode this CDR3. This chain joins TRBV10-3 and TRBJ1-5, with D uncertain. Trimming took off 0 bases at V and 4 bases at J, with 7 bases between the two ends. The CDR3 is 14 residues long. Germline V lookup: CDR1 ENHRY, CDR2 SYGVKD. DNA for the CDR3: TGTGCCATCAGTGAGTCGACGGGAAATCAGCCCCAGCATTTT. Amino acid sequence: CAISESTGNQPQHF.

The gene calls are TRBV6-5 and TRBJ2-1; 9 positions agree with TRBD2. V shed 6 bases, J shed 10 bases, and the junction held 13 bases outside the gene matches. The CDR3 runs to 15 residues. Germline V gene lookup returns CDR1 MNHEY and CDR2 SVGAGI. The CDR3 loop reads CASRPSSGARGEQFF. DNA for the CDR3: TGTGCCAGCAGACCGTCTAGCGGGGCCCGTGGGGAGCAGTTCTTC.

This chain links TRBV7-9 with TRBJ1-4; D is possibly TRBD1 (6 bases). With 5 bases removed from V and 8 bases from J, the gap between germline ends came to 15 bases. The CDR3 is made up of 14 amino acids. Germline values: CDR1 SEHNR, CDR2 FQNEAQ (reference sequence). CDR3 loop: CASSPRDTSEKLFF. The CDR3 DNA is TGTGCCAGCAGCCCCCGGGACACCAGCGAAAAACTGTTTTTT.

The rearrangement uses TRBV19 and TRBJ1-5; D is possibly TRBD1 (5 bases). Germline V gene sequence: CDR1 LNHDA, CDR2 SQIVND (reference sequence). V lost 11 bases to trimming and J lost 0 bases, with 14 bases between them. The CDR3 sequence is 14 residues long. The CDR3 nucleotides are TGTGCCGCAACCGGGGGATATAGCAATCAGCCCCAGCATTTT. It codes for CAATGGYSNQPQHF.

The chain uses TRBV14 and TRBJ2-7; TRBD2 agrees at 10 bases. The length of the CDR3 is 15 residues. V was clipped by 1 base and J by 2 bases; unmatched bases: 2. Germline CDR1 and CDR2: SGHDN and FVKESK. The CDR3 is CASSQGLAGPYEQYF. The CDR3, as DNA: TGTGCCAGCAGCCAAGGACTAGCGGGCCCCTACGAGCAGTACTTC.

The rearrangement links TRBV6-5 to TRBJ1-4, with 8 bases that match TRBD1. Germline loops: CDR1 MNHEY, CDR2 SVGAGI. After removal of 6 bases from V and 3 bases from J, the junction contained 3 bases not matched to a gene. The CDR3 has 14 amino acids. CDR3 sequence reads: CASRRTGPNEKLFF. CDR3 DNA sequence: TGTGCCAGCAGGCGGACAGGGCCTAATGAAAAACTGTTTTTT.

This sequence joins TRBV4-3 and TRBJ2-3; 8 bases agree with TRBD2. Germline CDR1 LGHNA, CDR2 YSLEER. The CDR3 totals 14 residues. After removal of 3 bases from V and 6 bases from J, the junction contained 5 bases not matched to a gene. CDR3 sequence (DNA): TGCGCCAGCAGCCAGGGACTAGGTAGGGATACGCAGTATTTT. Encoded protein: CASSQGLGRDTQYF.

This CDR3 reads CASRLTGNSYQPQHF. In nucleotides, the CDR3 is TGTGCCAGCAGACTTACAGGGAACTCCTATCAGCCCCAGCATTTT. The chain recombines TRBV5-8 with TRBJ1-5, with a possible D match to TRBD1 (6 bases). This CDR3 has 15 amino acids. V was cut by 5 bases and J by 5 bases, with 17 bases left in between. Per the germline V gene, CDR1 is SGHTS and CDR2 is YDEGEE. The full variable domain, in which reference TRBV5-8 and TRBJ1-5 provide the parts outside the CDR3, is EAGVTQSPTHLIKTRGQQATLRCSPISGHTSVYWYQQALGLGLQFLLWYDEGEERNRGNFPPRFSGRQFPNYSSELNVNALELEDSALYLCASRLTGNSYQPQHFGDGTRLSIL.

The chain carries TRBV14 and TRBJ2-5; tentatively, D is TRBD1 (6 bases). V gave up 1 base and J gave up 7 bases, with 16 bases separating them. Germline values: CDR1 SGHDN, CDR2 FVKESK. This CDR3 spans 15 amino acids. Here the CDR3 reads CASSQARTAVGTQYF. The CDR3 nucleotides are TGTGCCAGCAGCCAAGCCCGGACAGCCGTGGGGACCCAGTACTTC. Supplemented by reference TRBV14 and TRBJ2-5, the full variable domain reads EAGVTQFPSHSVIEKGQTVTLRCDPISGHDNLYWYRRVMGKEIKFLLHFVKESKQDESGMPNNRFLAERTGGTYSTLKVQPAELEDSGVYFCASSQARTAVGTQYFGPGTRLLVL.

V and J are TRBV18 and TRBJ2-1; no definite D call. V shed 1 base and J shed 7 bases, with 8 bases lying between them. Germline V gene sequence: CDR1 KGHSH, CDR2 LQKENI. The CDR3 sequence is 13 residues long. The DNA for the CDR3 is TGTGCCAGCTCACCACGGCCCAGGAATGAGCAGTTCTTC. Translation gives CASSPRPRNEQFF.

The chain uses TRBV28 and TRBJ2-5; possible D gene TRBD2, 5 bases. V shed 7 bases and J shed 1 base, with 10 bases lying between them. This CDR3 has 13 amino acids. The V gene's germline CDR1 is MDHEN and CDR2 SYDVKM. This CDR3 reads CASMERLQETQYF. In DNA, the CDR3 is TGTGCCAGCATGGAGCGGCTCCAAGAGACCCAGTACTTC.

V gene TRBV7-9 combines with J gene TRBJ2-3; unclear D gene. The CDR3 is 13 residues long. V lost 1 base and J lost 4, with 6 bases in between. Germline loops: CDR1 SEHNR, CDR2 FQNEAQ (reference sequence). The CDR3 DNA reads TGTGCCAGCAGCTTAGTTGGCCCAGATACGCAGTATTTT. It encodes CASSLVGPDTQYF. The variable domain in full, with the rest retrieved from reference TRBV7-9 and TRBJ2-3, is DTGVSQNPRHKITKRGQNVTFRCDPISEHNRLYWYRQTLGQGPEFLTYFQNEAQLEKSRLLSDRFSAERPKGSFSTLEIQRTEQGDSAMYLCASSLVGPDTQYFGPGTRLTVL.

The J gene is TRBJ2-5, the V gene TRBV6-5; tentative D call: TRBD1 (5 bases). The V end lost 5 bases, the J end lost 5 bases, and 12 bases lay between the germline ends. Germline CDR1 MNHEY, CDR2 SVGAGI. The CDR3 runs 13 residues. The CDR3 spells CASSRQPRETQYF. Here the CDR3 DNA reads TGTGCCAGCAGTCGACAGCCCCGGGAGACCCAGTACTTC.

This CDR3 is CASSRLTGERDGYTF. The CDR3 coding sequence is TGTGCCAGCAGTCGCTTAACAGGGGAGCGCGATGGCTACACCTTC. The rearrangement uses TRBV6-5 and TRBJ1-2, with 7 bases matching TRBD1. The CDR3 has 15 residues. V was clipped by 5 bases and J by 6 bases; unmatched bases: 12. From germline, CDR1 is MNHEY and CDR2 SVGAGI.

This chain connects TRBV3-1 (or the pseudogene TRBV3-2) to TRBJ2-2; the match to TRBD2 covers 12 bases. This CDR3 is built from 15 residues. The trim removed 0 bases at V and 8 bases at J, leaving 1 base unmatched. Germline CDR1 reads LGHDT; CDR2 reads YNNKEL (reference sequence). The CDR3: CASSQELAGGGELFF. In DNA form, the CDR3 reads TGTGCCAGCAGCCAAGAACTAGCGGGAGGAGGGGAGCTGTTTTTT.

The rearrangement uses TRBV14 and TRBJ2-3; 8 nucleotides line up with TRBD1. The CDR3 runs 15 residues. The junction had 5 bases not matched to a gene; V was cut back by 4 bases and J by 2 bases. Looked up from germline, CDR1 is SGHDN and CDR2 is FVKESK. CDR3 protein: CASSPGTGYTDTQYF. The CDR3 DNA is TGTGCCAGCAGCCCCGGGACAGGATACACAGATACGCAGTATTTT.

The V call is TRBV6-5, the J call TRBJ1-1; D gene unclear. V was cut by 6 bases and J by 1 base, with 9 bases left in between. The CDR3 extends over 13 amino acids. Germline CDR1 reads MNHEY; CDR2 reads SVGAGI. The CDR3 loop reads CASSRRQNTEAFF. CDR3 sequence (DNA): TGTGCCAGCAGCCGACGACAGAACACTGAAGCTTTCTTT.

This clone was seen a handful of times. The chain is built from TRBV2 and TRBJ1-5, with TRBD1 matching over 7 bases. Germline-derived CDR1 and CDR2 are SNHLY and FYNNEI. This CDR3 region has 14 residues. J lost 1 base, V lost 7 bases, and 4 bases had no gene match. DNA of the CDR3: TGTGCCAGCACAACAGGGGACAGCAATCAGCCCCAGCATTTT. The encoded protein is CASTTGDSNQPQHF.